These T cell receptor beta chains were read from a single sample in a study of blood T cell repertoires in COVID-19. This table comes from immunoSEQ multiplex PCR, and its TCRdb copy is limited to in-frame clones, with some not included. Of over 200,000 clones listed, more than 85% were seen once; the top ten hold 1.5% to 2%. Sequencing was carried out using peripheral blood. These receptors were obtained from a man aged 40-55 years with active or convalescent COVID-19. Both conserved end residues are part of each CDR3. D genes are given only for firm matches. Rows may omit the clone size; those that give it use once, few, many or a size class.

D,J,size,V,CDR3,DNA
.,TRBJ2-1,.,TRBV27,CASSFYRTASYNEQFF,TGTGCCAGCAGTTTTTATAGGACAGCCTCCTACAATGAGCAGTTCTTC
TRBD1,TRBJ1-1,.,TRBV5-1,CASSFGGTGATEAFF,TGCGCCAGCAGCTTTGGGGGGACAGGGGCGACTGAAGCTTTCTTT
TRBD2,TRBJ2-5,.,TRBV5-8,CASSWWGGQETQYF,TGTGCCAGCAGCTGGTGGGGGGGACAAGAGACCCAGTACTTC
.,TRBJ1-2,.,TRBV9,CASSVTEANYGYTF,TGTGCCAGCAGCGTGACAGAGGCTAACTATGGCTACACCTTC
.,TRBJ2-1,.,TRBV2,CASSEYSGVYNEQFF,TGTGCCAGCAGTGAGTATAGCGGAGTCTACAATGAGCAGTTCTTC
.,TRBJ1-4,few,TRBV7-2,CASSPRQTTNEKLFF,TGTGCCAGCAGCCCCAGACAGACAACTAATGAAAAACTGTTTTTT
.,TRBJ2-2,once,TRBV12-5,CASSIGGLAGELFF,TGTGCTAGTTCGATCGGGGGTCTGGCCGGGGAGCTGTTTTTT
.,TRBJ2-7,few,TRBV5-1,CASSHPVGDSEQYF,TGCGCCAGCAGCCATCCCGTGGGGGACTCCGAGCAGTACTTC
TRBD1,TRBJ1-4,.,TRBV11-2,CASSHTGDYEKLFF,TGTGCCAGCAGCCACACAGGGGATTATGAAAAACTGTTTTTT
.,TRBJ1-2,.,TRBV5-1,CASSPATSSGYTF,TGCGCCAGCAGCCCCGCGACAAGCTCTGGCTACACCTTC
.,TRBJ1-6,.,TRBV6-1,CASSEVTGNSPLHF,TGTGCCAGCAGTGAAGTAACAGGGAATTCACCCCTCCACTTT
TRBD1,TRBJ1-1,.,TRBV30,CAWSANRGAYPQAFF,TGTGCCTGGAGTGCAAACAGGGGCGCCTACCCGCAAGCTTTCTTT
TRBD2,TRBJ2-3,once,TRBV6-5,CASRVAGGRDTQYF,TGTGCCAGCAGAGTAGCGGGGGGGCGTGATACGCAGTATTTT
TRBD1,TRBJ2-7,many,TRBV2,CASSPMTGYLEQYF,TGTGCCAGCAGCCCCATGACAGGGTATCTCGAGCAGTACTTC
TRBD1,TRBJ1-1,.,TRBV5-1,CASSWTGGGTEAFF,TGCGCCAGCAGCTGGACAGGGGGAGGCACTGAAGCTTTCTTT
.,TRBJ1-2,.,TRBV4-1,CASSPDRNYGYTF,TGCGCCAGCAGCCCTGACAGAAACTATGGCTACACCTTC
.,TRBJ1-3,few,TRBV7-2,CASSLVYTIYF,TGTGCCAGCAGCCTCGTTTACACCATATATTTT
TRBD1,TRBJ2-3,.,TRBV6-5,CASSARDRGHDTQYF,TGTGCCAGCAGCGCCCGGGACAGGGGGCATGATACGCAGTATTTT
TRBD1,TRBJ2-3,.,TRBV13,CASSLPGTGNTDTQYF,TGTGCCAGCAGCTTACCCGGGACAGGGAATACAGATACGCAGTATTTT
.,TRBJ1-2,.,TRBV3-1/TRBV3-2,CASSQDWRGYTF,TGTGCCAGCAGCCAAGATTGGAGGGGCTACACCTTC
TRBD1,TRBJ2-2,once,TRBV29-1,CSVESPGQGAAGELFF,TGCAGCGTTGAAAGTCCGGGACAGGGAGCGGCCGGGGAGCTGTTTTTT
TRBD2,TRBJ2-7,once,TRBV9,CASSVSGRGSYEQYF,TGTGCCAGCAGCGTTAGCGGGAGGGGCTCCTACGAGCAGTACTTC
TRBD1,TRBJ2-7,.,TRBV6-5,CASMWDRAPYEQYF,TGTGCCAGCATGTGGGACAGGGCCCCCTACGAGCAGTACTTC
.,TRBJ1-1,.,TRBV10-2,CASRIGRGTEAFF,TGCGCCAGCAGAATAGGGAGGGGGACTGAAGCTTTCTTT
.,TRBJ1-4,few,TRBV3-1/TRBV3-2,CASSQVEKTNEKLFF,TGTGCCAGCAGCCAAGTGGAGAAAACTAATGAAAAACTGTTTTTT
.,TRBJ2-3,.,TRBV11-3,CASSPGVTDTQYF,TGTGCCAGCAGCCCAGGGGTAACAGATACGCAGTATTTT
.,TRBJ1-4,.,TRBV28,CAINEATNEKLFF,TGTGCCATAAACGAGGCAACTAATGAAAAACTGTTTTTT
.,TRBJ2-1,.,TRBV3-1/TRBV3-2,CASSPISSPFHEQFF,TGTGCCAGCAGCCCGATTTCTAGCCCTTTCCATGAGCAGTTCTTC
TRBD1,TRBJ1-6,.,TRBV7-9,CASSLEGARSPLHF,TGTGCCAGCAGCTTAGAGGGGGCGCGATCACCCCTCCACTTT
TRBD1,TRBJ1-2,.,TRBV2,CASSEAQGARGYTF,TGTGCCAGCAGTGAAGCGCAGGGGGCTCGGGGCTACACCTTC
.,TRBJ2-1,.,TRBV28,CASSPSGGGNEQFF,TGTGCCAGCAGCCCTTCCGGAGGAGGCAATGAGCAGTTCTTC
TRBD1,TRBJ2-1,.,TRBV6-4,CASSRQGPNNEQFF,TGTGCCAGCAGTCGACAGGGCCCCAACAATGAGCAGTTCTTC
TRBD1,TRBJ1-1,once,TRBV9,CASSGEGTQGAGKNTEAFF,TGTGCCAGCAGCGGCGAGGGAACCCAGGGGGCGGGGAAGAACACTGAAGCTTTCTTT
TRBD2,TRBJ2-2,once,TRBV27,CASRESGLAGSGGELFF,TGTGCCAGCAGGGAATCTGGACTAGCGGGTTCTGGCGGGGAGCTGTTTTTT
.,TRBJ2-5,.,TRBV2,CARGTPIQETQYF,TGTGCCAGAGGGACACCTATCCAAGAGACCCAGTACTTC
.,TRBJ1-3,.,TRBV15,CATSSGGAGNTIYF,TGTGCCACCAGCAGCGGAGGAGCTGGAAACACCATATATTTT
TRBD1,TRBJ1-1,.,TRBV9,CASSVTSGTGGRNTEAFF,TGTGCCAGCAGCGTCACGTCCGGGACAGGGGGCAGGAACACTGAAGCTTTCTTT
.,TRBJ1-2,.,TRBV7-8,CASSLDRAGGYTF,TGTGCCAGCAGCTTAGACAGGGCTGGCGGCTACACCTTC
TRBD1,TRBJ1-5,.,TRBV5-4,CASSFDRVQPQHF,TGTGCCAGCAGCTTTGACAGGGTTCAGCCCCAGCATTTT
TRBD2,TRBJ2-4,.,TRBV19,CASIQRASGRYIQYF,TGTGCCAGTATCCAAAGGGCTAGCGGGAGATACATTCAGTACTTC
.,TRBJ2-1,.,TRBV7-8,CASSSPDTYNEQFF,TGTGCCAGCAGCTCCCCTGACACCTACAATGAGCAGTTCTTC
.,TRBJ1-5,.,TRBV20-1,CSASTGGAGQPQHF,TGCAGTGCTAGTACGGGGGGCGCAGGGCAGCCCCAGCATTTT
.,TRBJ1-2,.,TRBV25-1,CASSSSDSLRKGYTF,TGTGCCAGCAGTAGCTCTGACAGCCTAAGGAAAGGCTACACCTTC
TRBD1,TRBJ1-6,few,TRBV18,CASSGTGAINSPLHF,TGTGCCAGCTCGGGGACAGGGGCTATTAATTCACCCCTCCACTTT
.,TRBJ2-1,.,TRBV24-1,CATSDLGVANEQFF,TGTGCCACCAGTGATTTGGGAGTCGCGAATGAGCAGTTCTTC
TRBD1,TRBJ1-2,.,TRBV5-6,CASSRWVSGGNYGYTF,TGTGCCAGCAGCCGGTGGGTTTCAGGGGGCAACTATGGCTACACCTTC
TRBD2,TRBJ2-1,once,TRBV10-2,CASSDPTSGRIYNEQFF,TGCGCCAGCAGTGACCCGACTAGCGGGAGGATCTACAATGAGCAGTTCTTC
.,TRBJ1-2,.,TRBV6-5,CASSYGEADGYTF,TGTGCCAGCAGTTACGGAGAGGCGGATGGCTACACCTTC
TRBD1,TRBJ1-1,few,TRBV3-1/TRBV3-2,CASSPDRVRTEAFF,TGTGCCAGCAGCCCGGACAGGGTACGCACTGAAGCTTTCTTT
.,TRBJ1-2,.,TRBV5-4,CASTYGGEWYGYTF,TGTGCCAGCACCTATGGGGGGGAATGGTATGGCTACACCTTC
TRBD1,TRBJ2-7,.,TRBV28,CASTSTGTVIQDEQYF,TGTGCCAGCACTTCCACCGGGACAGTAATTCAAGACGAGCAGTACTTC
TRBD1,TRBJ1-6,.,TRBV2,CASSTGANSPLHF,TGTGCCAGCAGCACAGGGGCCAATTCACCCCTCCACTTT